Listed here are 12 T cell receptor beta chains from one sample, sequenced in a study of technical replicates of blood from four donors. Assay used: immunoSEQ multiplex PCR; TCRdb lists only in-frame clones, some missing. The sample contains 80,000 to 95,000 clones, under 95% of which appear only once. Sequenced: T cells isolated from PBMCs. The receptors originated from a human donor in good health.

The J gene is TRBJ2-5, the V gene TRBV2, with TRBD2 identical over 10 bases. Losses at the gene ends were 5 bases for V and 4 bases for J; bases not matched to a gene: 7. Per germline, CDR1 SNHLY and CDR2 FYNNEI. CDR3 size: 15 residues. CDR3 loop: CASSLAGGGRETQYF. In nucleotides, the CDR3 is TGTGCCAGCAGTTTAGCGGGAGGAGGGAGAGAGACCCAGTACTTC.

CDR3 sequence (DNA): TGTGCCAGCAGCTCCGGGGGGAAGTACGAGCAGTACTTC. Its protein product is CASSSGGKYEQYF. V usage is TRBV5-4 and J usage is TRBJ2-7; 7 nucleotides match TRBD2. After removal of 3 bases from V and 4 bases from J, the junction contained 4 bases not matched to a gene. CDR1 SGHNT and CDR2 YYREEE come from the germline V gene (reference sequence). The CDR3 has 13 amino acids.

The chain employs TRBV2 and TRBJ2-7; 10 bases are a match to TRBD1. V was pared by 2 bases and J by 8 bases, with 6 bases of the junction left unmatched. The CDR3 contains 14 residues. The germline gives CDR1 SNHLY, CDR2 FYNNEI. DNA of the CDR3: TGTGCCAGCAGTGAATGGACAGGGGGTATCCAGCAGTACTTC. It is translated as CASSEWTGGIQQYF.

The chain's CDR3 is CASSLRGRNTGELFF. CDR3 nucleotides: TGCGCCAGCAGCTTGCGCGGGAGAAACACCGGGGAGCTGTTTTTT. The gene calls are TRBV5-1 and TRBJ2-2; 7 nucleotides match TRBD2. In germline, CDR1 is SGHRS, CDR2 YFSETQ. V lost 1 base to trimming and J lost 2 bases; unmatched junction nucleotides: 2. This CDR3 contains 15 residues.

The chain recombines TRBV5-1 with TRBJ2-7; D is perhaps TRBD2 (5 bases). The CDR3 runs to 15 residues. The germline CDR1 and CDR2 sequences are SGHRS and YFSETQ. Trimming shortened V by 0 bases and J by 3 bases, and 13 bases separated the two germline ends. CDR3 sequence reads: CASSLVVGGFYEQYF. Here the CDR3 DNA reads TGCGCCAGCAGCTTGGTGGTAGGAGGTTTCTACGAGCAGTACTTC.

V usage is TRBV6-4 and J usage is TRBJ2-2, with D perhaps matching TRBD2 (6 bases). Germline V gene lookup returns CDR1 MRHNA and CDR2 SNTAGT. V lost 0 bases and J lost 7, with 9 bases in between. The CDR3 has 14 residues. The CDR3 is CASSDSAEGGELFF. The DNA for the CDR3 is TGTGCCAGCAGTGACTCGGCGGAGGGCGGGGAGCTGTTTTTT.

V gene TRBV9 combines with J gene TRBJ2-3; 8 bases match TRBD2. The CDR3 covers 16 residues. V was clipped by 1 base and J by 3 bases; unmatched bases: 7. Germline CDR1 reads SGDLS; CDR2 reads YYNGEE. The CDR3 DNA reads TGTGCCAGCAGCGTATCGGGCGGGGGGCCTACAGATACGCAGTATTTT. Translation gives CASSVSGGGPTDTQYF.

This chain joins TRBV19 and TRBJ2-7; tentatively, D is TRBD2 (6 bases). V lost 5 bases to trimming and J lost 0 bases, with 23 bases between them. This CDR3 contains 18 residues. Germline assignment: CDR1 LNHDA and CDR2 SQIVND (reference sequence). DNA of the CDR3: TGTGCCAGTAGTCCACAGCGAGGGAGCGGGTCAAGCTCCTACGAGCAGTACTTC. Translated: CASSPQRGSGSSSYEQYF.

This clone was recorded a few times. The chain employs TRBV5-1 and TRBJ2-6; 8 bases are shared with TRBD2. The CDR3 spans 19 residues. CDR1 SGHRS and CDR2 YFSETQ come from the germline V gene. J was trimmed by 0 bases and V by 4 bases; bases with no gene match: 12. The CDR3 is CASSGGRRTSFSGANVLTF. The CDR3 region has the DNA TGCGCCAGCAGCGGAGGCCGGAGGACTAGCTTCTCTGGGGCCAACGTCCTGACTTTC.

The CDR3 region is CASSLYGGVYEQYF. CDR3 nucleotide sequence: TGTGCCAGCAGTTTATACGGTGGAGTCTACGAGCAGTACTTC. The chain employs TRBV27 and TRBJ2-7; D unresolved. The CDR3 spans 14 residues. Germline V gene lookup returns CDR1 MNHEY and CDR2 SMNVEV (reference sequence). V was cut by 1 base and J by 3 bases, with 10 bases left in between.

The rearrangement joins TRBV6-4 to TRBJ1-3; D is perhaps TRBD1 (5 bases). This CDR3 spans 13 amino acids. The germline CDR1 and CDR2 sequences are MRHNA and SNTAGT. V was cut by 4 bases and J by 4 bases, with 8 bases left in between. CDR3 nucleotides: TGTGCCAGCAGTGCAGGGCCCGGAAACACCATATATTTT. It translates to CASSAGPGNTIYF.

The V call is TRBV5-4, the J call TRBJ1-2; a possible D gene is TRBD1 (5 bases). V was shortened by 4 bases and J by 3 bases, with 10 bases between the two germline ends. This CDR3 spans 13 amino acids. Germline V gene sequence: CDR1 SGHNT, CDR2 YYREEE (reference sequence). The CDR3 sequence: CASSPDRYYGYTF. The CDR3 bases are TGTGCCAGCAGCCCTGACAGATACTATGGCTACACCTTC. Using reference TRBV5-4 and TRBJ1-2 for the parts outside the CDR3, the full variable domain is ETGVTQSPTHLIKTRGQQVTLRCSSQSGHNTVSWYQQALGQGPQFIFQYYREEENGRGNFPPRFSGLQFPNYSSELNVNALELDDSALYLCASSPDRYYGYTFGSGTRLTVV.